Following are 8 T cell receptor beta chains from one sample sequenced in a study of shared clonotypes between healthy human individuals. Clones were read by immunoSEQ multiplex PCR, and TCRdb kept only the in-frame ones, dropping some. The sample has 2 million to 3 million clones, 93% seen once. The sequenced sample was naive CD4+ T cells from PBMCs. Documented subset: CD45RA+ positively selected. The origin of the receptors is a young man in good health. Some clones in this sample may be carry-over from other donors' samples.

The chain has TRBV4-2 and TRBJ2-1; D may be TRBD2 (5 bases). The CDR3 has 14 amino acids. CDR1 and CDR2 from the germline V gene are LGHNA and YNFKEQ. V dropped 4 bases and J dropped 4 bases, with 11 bases sitting between them. In nucleotides, the CDR3 is TGTGCCAGCAGCCCTGAGGGCGGTTACAATGAGCAGTTCTTC. This translates into CASSPEGGYNEQFF.

This clone has only a few counts. The CDR3 DNA sequence: TGCGCCAGCAGCCAAGAGCTAGCGGGAGGGACAGATACGCAGTATTTT. Its translation: CASSQELAGGTDTQYF. The chain uses TRBV4-1 and TRBJ2-3, with 12 bases that match TRBD2. The CDR3 extends over 16 amino acids. The germline CDR1 and CDR2 sequences are MGHRA and YSYEKL. V was pared by 0 bases and J by 3 bases, with 1 base of the junction left unmatched.

This sequence joins TRBV6-1 and TRBJ1-1, with 7 bases lining up with TRBD1. This CDR3 comprises 13 residues. V dropped 6 bases and J dropped 5; count of bases not matched to a gene: 6. CDR1 MNHNS and CDR2 SASEGT come from the germline V gene. The DNA for the CDR3 is TGTGCCAGCAGCTACAGGGGTTTAACTGAAGCTTTCTTT. Protein: CASSYRGLTEAFF.

The rearrangement links TRBV11-2 to TRBJ2-3; possibly TRBD2 for D (6 bases). In germline, CDR1 is SGHAT, CDR2 FQNNGV. Between the trimmed V and J ends, which lost 1 base and 3 bases, there was a span of 14 bases. The CDR3 extends over 16 amino acids. CDR3 DNA sequence: TGTGCCAGCAGCTTAGGAAGTACGAGCGGGACAGATACGCAGTATTTT. It specifies CASSLGSTSGTDTQYF.

This clone was recorded a few times. V and J are TRBV18 and TRBJ1-1, with TRBD1 as a possible D gene (6 bases). The CDR3 extends over 13 amino acids. Germline CDR1 KGHSH, CDR2 LQKENI. Trimming left V 6 bases short and J 1 base short, with 9 bases between. The CDR3 region has the DNA TGTGCCAGCTCTAAAGGGGGGAACACTGAAGCTTTCTTT. Residues: CASSKGGNTEAFF.

The V call is TRBV6-1, the J call TRBJ2-2, with D uncertain. Germline V CDR1 and CDR2: MNHNS, SASEGT. Trimming shortened V by 7 bases and J by 0 bases, and 3 bases separated the two germline ends. CDR3 length equals 12 residues. In DNA form, the CDR3 reads TGTGCCAGCACACCGAACACCGGGGAGCTGTTTTTT. This encodes CASTPNTGELFF.

The chain recombines TRBV28 with TRBJ1-3; D unclear. Germline V gene sequence: CDR1 MDHEN, CDR2 SYDVKM. With 4 bases removed from V and 0 bases from J, the gap between germline ends came to 13 bases. CDR3 length: 16 amino acids. CDR3: CASSSPGSSSGNTIYF. The CDR3 nucleotides read TGTGCCAGCAGTTCCCCGGGCTCTAGCTCTGGAAACACCATATATTTT.

This chain links TRBV18 with TRBJ2-3; 7 bases are a match to TRBD2. The J segment lost 4 bases and the V segment lost 5 bases, leaving 15 bases of the junction unmatched. This CDR3 spans 17 amino acids. Germline V gene lookup returns CDR1 KGHSH and CDR2 LQKENI. The CDR3 protein is CASSSVFKAGAADTQYF. The CDR3 DNA is TGTGCCAGCTCATCAGTATTTAAGGCGGGAGCAGCAGATACGCAGTATTTT. The variable domain in full, completed from reference TRBV18 and TRBJ2-3, reads NAGVMQNPRHLVRRRGQEARLRCSPMKGHSHVYWYRQLPEEGLKFMVYLQKENIIDESGMPKERFSAEFPKEGPSILRIQQVVRGDSAAYFCASSSVFKAGAADTQYFGPGTRLTVL.